The next 9 T cell receptor beta chains were all read from a single sample in a study of T cells expressing NK-cell markers. No DNA is given; TCRdb re-called the 5' RACE reads and lists each CDR3 protein once. The repertoire table contains about 260,000 distinct CDR3 sequences. Sequenced sample: blood T cells: a sorted CD56 or NKG2C T cell subset, CD4+ or CD8+ T cells, or bulk PBMC T cells (not recorded which). These receptors were taken from a man aged 18 to 30 in good health.

The chain couples TRBV7-2 to TRBJ2-7. The germline gives CDR1 SGHTA, CDR2 FQGNSA. This CDR3 contains 12 residues. CDR3 sequence reads: CASSKASYEQYF. The variable domain in full, completed from reference TRBV7-2 and TRBJ2-7, reads GAGVSQSPSNKVTEKGKDVELRCDPISGHTALYWYRQSLGQGLEFLIYFQGNSAPDKSGLPSDRFSAERTGGSVSTLTIQRTQQEDSAVYLCASSKASYEQYFGPGTRLTVT.

The chain is built from TRBV20-1 and TRBJ2-7; TCRdb's D gene call, TRBD2, goes unchecked for lack of DNA. The germline V gene has CDR1 DFQATT and CDR2 SNEGSKA (reference sequence). This CDR3 has 14 amino acids. CDR3 protein: CSATRTSGSFEQYF.

The CDR3 here is CSAKGGSSGNTIYF. J is TRBJ1-3 and V is TRBV20-1; no DNA is available, so the TRBD1 call from TCRdb remains unchecked. The CDR3 extends over 14 amino acids. Germline V CDR1 and CDR2: DFQATT, SNEGSKA (reference sequence).

The CDR3 loop reads CASSPISTVQDEQFF. The V call is TRBV18, the J call TRBJ2-1. The CDR3 totals 15 residues. Germline assignment: CDR1 KGHSH and CDR2 LQKENI.

The V call is TRBV7-9, the J call TRBJ2-3. Per germline, CDR1 SEHNR and CDR2 FQNEAQ (reference sequence). The CDR3 loop spans 16 amino acids. CDR3 protein: CASSTLLKPHTDTQYF.

This chain connects TRBV12-5 to TRBJ1-5; TCRdb returns TRBD1, unconfirmable since there is no DNA. Germline loops: CDR1 LGHNT, CDR2 FRNRAP. There are 14 residues in the CDR3. The CDR3 loop reads CASGTGQPNQPQHF.

The chain couples TRBV20-1 to TRBJ2-3; TCRdb calls TRBD1, which cannot be checked without DNA. Germline CDR1 DFQATT, CDR2 SNEGSKA (reference sequence). The CDR3 runs 15 residues. The CDR3 loop reads CSASSGTASTDTQYF.

Here the CDR3 reads CASSGWGDTAQYF. The rearrangement links TRBV4-3 to TRBJ2-7; the TRBD2 assignment by TCRdb is unverifiable without DNA. The germline V gene encodes CDR1 LGHNA and CDR2 YSLEER. This CDR3 is built from 13 residues.

The chain uses TRBV4-3 and TRBJ2-3; TCRdb's D gene call, TRBD1, goes unchecked for lack of DNA. The CDR3 contains 16 residues. Germline CDR1 LGHNA, CDR2 YSLEER. The CDR3 spells CASSQEHGNSADTQYF.